This T cell receptor beta chain was obtained from a study of blood T cell repertoires in COVID-19. This clone was counted a few times. TCRdb keeps only in-frame clones here, not all; method: immunoSEQ multiplex PCR. The data hold 400,000 to 500,000 clones, with around 87% observed a single time. The V and J ends lost 4 bases and 7 bases, in that order; junction bases with no gene match: 7. CDR3 length: 15 amino acids. From germline, CDR1 is SEHNR and CDR2 FQNEAQ (reference sequence). The TCR comes from a woman between 40 and 50 years old who had recovered from COVID-19. V is TRBV7-9 and J is TRBJ1-6; 7 bases fit TRBD1. The specimen was PBMCs or T cells enriched from blood (not recorded which). CDR3 sequence reads: CASSSEQGINSPLHF. The DNA of the CDR3 is TGTGCCAGCAGCTCGGAACAGGGGATAAATTCACCCCTCCACTTT.